Here is one T cell receptor beta chain with its context. The data derive from a study of blood T cell repertoires in COVID-19. The repertoire was sequenced with immunoSEQ multiplex PCR; TCRdb's copy has only in-frame clones and lacks some. The table records about 280,000 clones, approximately 83% of them present only once. Material: peripheral blood. The receptor was derived from a woman aged 30 to 39 who had recovered from COVID-19.

CDR3 nucleotide sequence: TGTGCCAGCAGGCCACTAGCGGGCTCCTACGAGCAGTACTTC. Translated: CASRPLAGSYEQYF. The chain links TRBV28 to TRBJ2-7, with 9 bases fitting TRBD2. The V gene's germline CDR1 is MDHEN and CDR2 SYDVKM. J was trimmed by 0 bases and V by 6 bases; bases with no gene match: 3. The CDR3 length is 14 residues. The variable domain in full, completed from reference TRBV28 and TRBJ2-7, reads DVKVTQSSRYLVKRTGEKVFLECVQDMDHENMFWYRQDPGLGLRLIYFSYDVKMKEKGDIPEGYSVSREKKERFSLILESASTNQTSMYLCASRPLAGSYEQYFGPGTRLTVT.